In its sample, the clone carrying this TCR beta chain was seen a few times. This sample is part of a study of OX40 agonist ivuxolimab in advanced cancers. The protocol was immunoSEQ multiplex PCR, while the TCRdb copy is restricted to in-frame clones and leaves out a portion. The sample carries about 54,000 clones, 80% to 90% recorded once. Losses at the gene ends were 6 bases for V and 11 bases for J; bases not matched to a gene: 12. The germline gives CDR1 MNHEY, CDR2 SVGAGI. This CDR3 has 13 amino acids. This TCR was sampled from an adult with an advanced solid tumor such as melanoma, head and neck, liver or kidney cancer. The chain combines TRBV6-5 with TRBJ1-1, with 7 bases matching TRBD1. The starting material was CD4+ or CD8+ T cells sorted from blood, obtained in a trial of the OX40 agonist ivuxolimab. CDR3 amino acids: CASRGTLDRAAFF. The CDR3 region has the DNA TGTGCCAGCAGGGGAACATTAGACAGGGCGGCTTTCTTT.